The 25 T cell receptor beta chains below were found in one sample sequenced in a study of cytomegalovirus exposure and HLA in healthy donors. Amplification used 60 Vbeta primers and 13 Jbeta primers. Only in-frame clones appear in the TCRdb table, and some are missing; sequencing was by immunoSEQ multiplex PCR. Counted here are 95,000 to 150,000 clones, around three quarters occurring once; the ten biggest clones make up 1.2%. The sequencing sample was made of PBMCs. These receptors came from a female donor in good health and CMV-seronegative.

The gene calls are TRBV7-9 and TRBJ1-2; TRBD1 might be the D (5 bases). The CDR3 sequence is 11 residues long. V lost 5 bases, J lost 6 bases, and 7 bases lay in between. The germline CDR1 and CDR2 sequences are SEHNR and FQNEAQ (reference sequence). As DNA, the CDR3 is TGTGCCAGCAGCGACAGCCATGGCTACACCTTC. Translating gives CASSDSHGYTF.

The gene calls are TRBV6-1 and TRBJ2-7; TRBD2 agrees at 7 bases. Germline values: CDR1 MNHNS, CDR2 SASEGT. The CDR3 covers 15 residues. Losses at the gene ends were 2 bases for V and 7 bases for J; bases not matched to a gene: 11. For the CDR3, the DNA is TGTGCCAGCAGTGAAATCTATGGCGGGGGAATAGAGCAGTACTTC. Encoded protein: CASSEIYGGGIEQYF.

About this clone: Other nucleotide sequences from this sample produce the same CDR3. The chain employs TRBV29-1 and TRBJ1-1; no definite D call. CDR1 is SQVTM and CDR2 is ANQGSEA in the germline V gene. V gave up 5 bases and J gave up 1 base, with 11 bases separating them. The CDR3 totals 13 residues. CDR3 residues: CSVLPTRNTEAFF. CDR3 DNA sequence: TGCAGCGTTCTCCCGACACGGAACACTGAAGCTTTCTTT.

This chain links TRBV7-6 with TRBJ1-6, with unresolved D. The CDR3 is 15 residues long. V lost 2 bases and J lost 4, with 9 bases in between. From germline, CDR1 is SGHVS and CDR2 FNYEAQ. The CDR3 DNA reads TGTGCCAGCAGCTTACGCGATGCATATAATTCACCCCTCCACTTT. Protein: CASSLRDAYNSPLHF.

The rearrangement joins TRBV30 to TRBJ2-1, with D tentatively TRBD1 (6 bases). The CDR3 is 14 residues long. V was trimmed by 4 bases and J by 2 bases, leaving 12 bases between them. Germline CDR1 GTSNPN, CDR2 SVGIG (reference sequence). CDR3 residues: CAWNRDKTYNEQFF. The CDR3 DNA reads as TGTGCCTGGAACCGGGACAAGACCTACAATGAGCAGTTCTTC. Combining the CDR3 with reference TRBV30 and TRBJ2-1 gives the whole variable domain SQTIHQWPATLVQPVGSPLSLECTVEGTSNPNLYWYRQAAGRGLQLLFYSVGIGQISSEVPQNLSASRPQDRQFILSSKKLLLSDSGFYLCAWNRDKTYNEQFFGPGTRLTVL.

This chain links TRBV7-2 with TRBJ2-4; a weak D match, TRBD2 (6 bases). The CDR3 is made up of 16 amino acids. Per germline, CDR1 SGHTA and CDR2 FQGNSA. Trimming shortened V by 4 bases and J by 4 bases, and 17 bases separated the two germline ends. Here the CDR3 reads CASSSIRLVSKNIQYF. The CDR3 nucleotides read TGTGCCAGCAGCTCTATACGACTAGTATCAAAAAACATTCAGTACTTC.

This rearrangement joins TRBV2 to TRBJ2-7, with D perhaps TRBD1 (5 bases). CDR3 length equals 16 residues. Trimming removed 3 bases from V and 5 bases from J, with 20 bases in between. Germline CDR1 is SNHLY and CDR2 is FYNNEI. DNA of the CDR3: TGTGCCAGCAGTGACACCTTCCGCGCAGGGTCAGACGAGCAGTACTTC. It yields the protein CASSDTFRAGSDEQYF.

This clone was counted once. The chain uses TRBV27 and TRBJ2-1; TRBD1 might be the D (6 bases). Germline assignment: CDR1 MNHEY and CDR2 SMNVEV (reference sequence). The CDR3 loop spans 12 amino acids. V was shortened by 8 bases and J by 10 bases, with 15 bases between the two germline ends. The CDR3 protein is CASRGQGREQFF. DNA for the CDR3: TGTGCCAGCCGAGGGCAGGGGAGAGAGCAGTTCTTC.

On this clone: Other DNA sequences from this sample encode an identical CDR3 as well. The V and J genes are TRBV11-2 and TRBJ2-5; D not certain. CDR1 is SGHAT, CDR2 FQNNGV, per germline. This CDR3 is 11 amino acids long. V lost 5 bases to trimming and J lost 3 bases, with 4 bases between them. The CDR3 coding sequence is TGTGCCAGCAGCGTTAAAGAGACCCAGTACTTC. Protein product: CASSVKETQYF.

The chain recombines TRBV7-6 with TRBJ2-3, with a tentative D call TRBD2 (5 bases). Trimming removed 2 bases at V and 1 base at J, with 16 bases between. Germline-derived CDR1 and CDR2 are SGHVS and FNYEAQ. This CDR3 region has 17 residues. CDR3 sequence: CASSLYFIGRGTDTQYF. CDR3 nucleotides: TGTGCCAGCAGCTTATATTTTATAGGGCGGGGCACAGATACGCAGTATTTT.

The chain joins TRBV2 to TRBJ1-4, with TRBD1 matching over 7 bases. The length of the CDR3 is 14 residues. Germline V gene data show CDR1 as SNHLY and CDR2 as FYNNEI. The V gene end was trimmed by 6 bases and the J gene end by 5 bases; junction bases not matched to a gene: 6. CDR3 region: CASSAQGLNEKLFF. CDR3 in DNA: TGTGCCAGCAGCGCACAGGGGTTGAATGAAAAACTGTTTTTT.

This clone was counted a few times. This chain uses TRBV28 with TRBJ2-7; a weak D match, TRBD2 (6 bases). This CDR3 has 16 residues. The V and J ends lost 2 bases and 0 bases respectively, with 14 bases between them. The germline CDR1 and CDR2 sequences are MDHEN and SYDVKM. The CDR3 here is CASSLRTNPFSYEQYF. CDR3 DNA sequence: TGTGCCAGCAGTTTACGGACTAACCCCTTCTCCTACGAGCAGTACTTC.

The genes are TRBV19 and TRBJ1-2; 9 bases line up with TRBD1. The trim removed 6 bases at V and 3 bases at J, leaving 8 bases unmatched. In germline, CDR1 is LNHDA, CDR2 SQIVND (reference sequence). The CDR3 loop spans 15 amino acids. DNA of the CDR3: TGTGCCAGTAGCCACCCCCGGACAGGGGACTATGGCTACACCTTC. Protein product: CASSHPRTGDYGYTF.

This rearrangement joins TRBV10-3 to TRBJ1-4, with 9 bases identical to TRBD1. Per the germline V gene, CDR1 is ENHRY and CDR2 is SYGVKD. This CDR3 is 12 amino acids long. J lost 10 bases, V lost 11 bases, and 8 bases had no gene match. The CDR3 loop reads CAAGQGGGKLFF. The CDR3 DNA reads TGTGCCGCGGGACAGGGCGGCGGAAAACTGTTTTTT.

The chain employs TRBV5-1 and TRBJ2-3; a possible D gene is TRBD2 (6 bases). Trimming shortened V by 3 bases and J by 3 bases, and 17 bases separated the two germline ends. Germline assignment: CDR1 SGHRS and CDR2 YFSETQ. This CDR3 region has 16 residues. The CDR3 DNA reads as TGCGCCAGCAGCTCCAGGCCGCGGGGTAGTACAGATACGCAGTATTTT. It codes for CASSSRPRGSTDTQYF.

The genes are TRBV2 and TRBJ1-3; a weak D match, TRBD1 (6 bases). CDR3 length: 14 residues. CDR1 and CDR2 from the germline V gene are SNHLY and FYNNEI. The V gene lost 8 bases and the J gene lost 11 bases, with 22 bases spanning the gap. DNA of the CDR3: TGTGCCAGCGGAAAGAGGTCAGACAGGTATTCCATATATTTT. This gives the protein CASGKRSDRYSIYF.

This sequence joins TRBV6-5 and TRBJ2-2; 10 positions match TRBD1. Germline values: CDR1 MNHEY, CDR2 SVGAGI. This CDR3 spans 15 amino acids. Unmatched junction bases numbered 8, after V lost 4 bases and J lost 9 bases. CDR3 residues: CASSSPRQGARELFF. The DNA for the CDR3 is TGTGCCAGCAGTTCCCCACGACAGGGGGCAAGGGAGCTGTTTTTT.

The V gene is TRBV4-1, the J gene TRBJ2-5, with 13 bases matching TRBD2. Looked up from germline, CDR1 is MGHRA and CDR2 is YSYEKL. The ends lost 2 bases at V and 5 bases at J; junction bases unmatched: 11. The CDR3 is made up of 18 amino acids. The CDR3 is CASSQNGGLAGDRETQYF. For the CDR3, the DNA is TGCGCCAGCAGCCAAAATGGCGGACTAGCGGGGGATAGGGAGACCCAGTACTTC.

J is TRBJ2-1 and V is TRBV4-2, with 7 bases fitting TRBD2. CDR1 is LGHNA, CDR2 YNFKEQ, per germline. V lost 0 bases and J lost 6; bases outside the gene matches: 8. The CDR3 runs 16 residues. CDR3 nucleotide sequence: TGTGCCAGCAGCCAAGAGTCGGCGGGAGCATCCAATGAGCAGTTCTTC. It codes for CASSQESAGASNEQFF.

This clone showed up just a few times. The rearrangement links TRBV5-1 to TRBJ1-1; D is unresolved. This CDR3 comprises 11 residues. Trimming stripped 3 bases from V and 11 bases from J, with 11 bases between. Germline V lookup: CDR1 SGHRS, CDR2 YFSETQ. CDR3 sequence: CASSYIGLAFF. The CDR3, as DNA: TGCGCCAGCAGCTATATTGGCCTGGCTTTCTTT.

The J gene is TRBJ2-7, the V gene TRBV5-1; TRBD2 agrees at 10 bases. CDR3 length: 14 residues. Germline CDR1 and CDR2: SGHRS and YFSETQ. The ends lost 4 bases at V and 3 bases at J; junction bases unmatched: 4. CDR3 nucleotide sequence: TGCGCCAGCAGCAGCGGGACTAGCGACTACGAGCAGTACTTC. Its protein is CASSSGTSDYEQYF. Variable domain in full (rest from reference TRBV5-1 and TRBJ2-7): KAGVTQTPRYLIKTRGQQVTLSCSPISGHRSVSWYQQTPGQGLQFLFEYFSETQRNKGNFPGRFSGRQFSNSRSEMNVSTLELGDSALYLCASSSGTSDYEQYFGPGTRLTVT.

The chain links TRBV5-1 to TRBJ1-1; TRBD1 matches at 9 bases. The CDR3 sequence is 15 residues long. The V and J ends lost 3 bases and 11 bases, in that order; junction bases with no gene match: 14. CDR1 is SGHRS and CDR2 is YFSETQ in the germline V gene. The CDR3 is CASSSSGTGSTSAFF. The CDR3 DNA sequence: TGCGCCAGCAGCTCGTCCGGGACAGGGTCGACTAGTGCTTTCTTT.

The rearrangement joins TRBV30 to TRBJ1-6, with D possibly TRBD1 on 5 matching bases. This CDR3 is built from 14 residues. V was clipped by 0 bases and J by 5 bases, with 8 bases between them. Per germline, CDR1 GTSNPN and CDR2 SVGIG (reference sequence). CDR3 protein: CAWSVPGNNSPLHF. The CDR3 DNA sequence: TGTGCCTGGAGTGTTCCAGGGAATAATTCACCCCTCCACTTT.

A single count supports this clone. V gene TRBV7-8 combines with J gene TRBJ2-3, with D tentatively TRBD2 (5 bases). The length of the CDR3 is 15 residues. Trimming took 5 bases from V and 1 from J, leaving 13 bases between them. Germline values: CDR1 SGHVS, CDR2 FQNEAQ. The CDR3 sequence: CASSRRWRGTDTQYF. The CDR3, as DNA: TGTGCCAGCAGCCGCCGCTGGCGGGGCACAGATACGCAGTATTTT. Based on the CDR3 plus reference TRBV7-8 and TRBJ2-3, the full variable domain is GAGVSQSPRYKVAKRGQDVALRCDPISGHVSLFWYQQALGQGPEFLTYFQNEAQLDKSGLPSDRFFAERPEGSVSTLKIQRTQQEDSAVYLCASSRRWRGTDTQYFGPGTRLTVL.

The CDR3: CASNPLAGGPPGELFF. The CDR3, as DNA: TGTGCCAGCAACCCACTAGCGGGAGGGCCCCCCGGGGAGCTGTTTTTT. This chain connects TRBV28 to TRBJ2-2; 13 bases match TRBD2. CDR1 and CDR2 from the germline V gene are MDHEN and SYDVKM. V trimming: 7 bases; J trimming: 6 bases; junction bases outside the gene matches: 8. This CDR3 region has 16 residues.